This T cell receptor (beta chain) is drawn from a study of technical replicates of blood from a few donors. CDR3 length: 15 residues. Trimming removed 2 bases at V and 4 bases at J, with 12 bases between. Germline V gene sequence: CDR1 SGHNT, CDR2 YYREEE (reference sequence). Sequenced by immunoSEQ multiplex PCR; TCRdb stores in-frame clones only, minus some. The sample lists about 54,000 clones; roughly 92% were seen once. This sequence was found in a human donor in good health. The rearrangement uses TRBV5-4 and TRBJ2-2; D is possibly TRBD1 (5 bases). The sequenced sample consisted of T cells isolated from PBMCs. CDR3 sequence: CASSFFRGSTGELFF. The CDR3 DNA reads TGTGCCAGCAGCTTCTTTAGGGGCAGCACCGGGGAGCTGTTTTTT.